This TCR beta chain was found in a study of a mutant IDH1 vaccine in newly diagnosed glioma. Notes on this clone: The target antigen is unknown.

Using immunoSEQ multiplex PCR, the repertoire was profiled, and TCRdb retains in-frame clones only, with some absent. The repertoire holds tens of thousands of clones, 55% to 75% seen once, with approximately 11% in the top ten. Regarding time point: week 11, during vaccination. The content of each vaccine dose was 300 ug of mutant IDH1 20-mer peptide, and topical imiquimod accompanied it. From germline, CDR1 is GTSNPN and CDR2 SVGIG (reference sequence). V was trimmed by 0 bases and J by 7 bases, leaving 7 bases between them. The CDR3 extends over 11 amino acids. Sequenced here: peripheral blood mononuclear cells (PBMCs), sampled from a glioma patient whose treatment included an IDH1 peptide vaccine. The TCR originated in a young man with glioma. Some clones in this sample may be carry-over from other donors' samples. The rearrangement uses TRBV30 and TRBJ2-7, with D hard to call. In DNA form, the CDR3 reads TGTGCCTGGAGTGTTCGTCGAGAGCAGTACTTC. It yields the protein CAWSVRREQYF.